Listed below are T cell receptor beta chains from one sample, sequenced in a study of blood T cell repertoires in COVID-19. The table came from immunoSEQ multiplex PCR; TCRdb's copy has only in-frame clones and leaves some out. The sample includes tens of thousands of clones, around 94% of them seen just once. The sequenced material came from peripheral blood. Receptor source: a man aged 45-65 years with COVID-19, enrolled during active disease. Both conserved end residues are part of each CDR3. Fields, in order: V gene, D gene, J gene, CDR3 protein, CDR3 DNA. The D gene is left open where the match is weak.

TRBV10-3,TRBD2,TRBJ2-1,CAIREGPYNEQFF,TGTGCCATCCGGGAGGGCCCCTACAATGAGCAGTTCTTC
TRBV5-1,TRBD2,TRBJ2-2,CSREGTRCPGELFF,TGCTCCAGAGAAGGGACTAGGTGTCCCGGGGAGCTGTTTTTT
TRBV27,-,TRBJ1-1,CASSLIFPGRLNTEAFF,TGTGCCAGCAGTTTAATTTTCCCAGGGAGGTTGAACACTGAAGCTTTCTTT
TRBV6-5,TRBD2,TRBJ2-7,CASRSGGNSYEQYF,TGTGCCAGCAGAAGCGGGGGGAACTCCTACGAGCAGTACTTC
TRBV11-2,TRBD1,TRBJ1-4,CASSSLRGRTNEKLFF,TGTGCCAGCAGCTCTTTGAGGGGGCGAACTAATGAAAAACTGTTTTTT
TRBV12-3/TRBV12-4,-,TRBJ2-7,CASSLSLSYEQYF,TGTGCCAGCAGTCTCTCCCTCTCCTACGAGCAGTACTTC
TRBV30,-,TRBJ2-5,CAWSPRAQETQYF,TGTGCCTGGAGTCCCAGGGCCCAAGAGACCCAGTACTTC
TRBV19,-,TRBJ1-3,CASSRTVPSGNTIYF,TGTGCCAGTAGTCGCACAGTGCCCTCTGGAAACACCATATATTTT
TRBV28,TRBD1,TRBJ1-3,CASSPPRDRAYF,TGTGCCAGCAGTCCCCCCCGGGACAGGGCGTATTTT
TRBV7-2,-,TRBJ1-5,CASSLGSPRGNQPQHF,TGTGCCAGCAGCCTCGGGTCACCCCGAGGCAATCAGCCCCAGCATTTT
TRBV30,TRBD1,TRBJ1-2,CAWSQQGDYGYTF,TGTGCCTGGAGTCAACAGGGGGACTATGGCTACACCTTC